The TCR beta chain under discussion was sequenced for a study of shared clonotypes between healthy human individuals. Every subset had its genomic DNA shared out evenly among several immunoSEQ plates. The table came from immunoSEQ multiplex PCR; TCRdb's copy has only in-frame clones and leaves some out. The sample has about 1.5 million clones; over 95% are singletons. The CDR3 is made up of 15 amino acids. V lost 4 bases to trimming and J lost 2 bases; unmatched junction nucleotides: 5. CDR1 and CDR2 from the germline V gene are MNHEY and SVGAGI. The specimen was naive CD4+ T cells sorted from blood. Regarding subset: CD45RA+ positively selected. The source is a man aged 30 to 39 in good health. The rearrangement uses TRBV6-5 and TRBJ1-5; 7 bases are shared with TRBD1. The DNA for the CDR3 is TGTGCCAGCAGTTCTAAGGGGGCTGGCAATCAGCCCCAGCATTTT. Amino acid sequence: CASSSKGAGNQPQHF.